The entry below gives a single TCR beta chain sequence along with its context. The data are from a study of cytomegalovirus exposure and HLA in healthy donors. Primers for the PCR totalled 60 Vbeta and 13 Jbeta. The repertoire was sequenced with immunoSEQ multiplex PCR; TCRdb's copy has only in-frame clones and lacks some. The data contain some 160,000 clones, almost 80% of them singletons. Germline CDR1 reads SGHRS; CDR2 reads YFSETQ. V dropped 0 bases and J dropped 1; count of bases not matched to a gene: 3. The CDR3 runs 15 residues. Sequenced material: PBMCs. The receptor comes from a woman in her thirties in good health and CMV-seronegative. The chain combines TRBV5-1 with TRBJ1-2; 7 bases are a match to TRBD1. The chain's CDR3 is CASSLGTGNNYGYTF. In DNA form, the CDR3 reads TGCGCCAGCAGCTTGGGGACAGGAAATAACTATGGCTACACCTTC.